This is a list of T cell receptor beta chains from one sample in a study of OX40 agonist ivuxolimab in advanced cancers. The assay was immunoSEQ multiplex PCR, and TCRdb's table has in-frame clones only and misses some. The data show tens of thousands of clones, more than 85% seen once. The source was CD4+ or CD8+ T cells sorted from blood, collected in a trial of the OX40 agonist ivuxolimab. These receptors were taken from an adult with an advanced solid tumor such as melanoma, head and neck, liver or kidney cancer. CDR3s include the opening cysteine and the closing phenylalanine or tryptophan. Each record gives: clone size, J gene, D gene, V gene, CDR3 DNA, CDR3 protein. D genes are given only for firm matches. Rows may omit the clone size; those that give it use once, few, many or a size class.

clone size: NA
J gene: TRBJ1-1
D gene: NA
V gene: TRBV6-5
CDR3 DNA: TGTGCCAGCAGACGTGGGACGAAGGTTAACACTGAAGCTTTCTTT
CDR3 protein: CASRRGTKVNTEAFF

clone size: NA
J gene: TRBJ2-1
D gene: NA
V gene: TRBV5-4
CDR3 DNA: TGTGCCAGCAGCCAAGAGATGCTAGGGGCCTACAATGAGCAGTTCTTC
CDR3 protein: CASSQEMLGAYNEQFF

clone size: NA
J gene: TRBJ2-7
D gene: NA
V gene: TRBV5-1
CDR3 DNA: TGCGCCAGCAGCTCATCGACAGGAACCTACGAGCAGTACTTC
CDR3 protein: CASSSSTGTYEQYF

clone size: NA
J gene: TRBJ1-1
D gene: NA
V gene: TRBV21-1
CDR3 DNA: TGTGCCAGCAGCAAACTACGGGGGGGCGTGAACACTGAAGCTTTCTTT
CDR3 protein: CASSKLRGGVNTEAFF

clone size: NA
J gene: TRBJ2-1
D gene: NA
V gene: TRBV5-1
CDR3 DNA: TGCGCCAGTACCCTCCCAGCCTACAATGAGCAGTTCTTC
CDR3 protein: CASTLPAYNEQFF

clone size: NA
J gene: TRBJ1-1
D gene: TRBD1
V gene: TRBV18
CDR3 DNA: TGTGCCAGCTCAGGGACAGGGGTGAACACTGAAGCTTTCTTT
CDR3 protein: CASSGTGVNTEAFF

clone size: NA
J gene: TRBJ2-2
D gene: NA
V gene: TRBV18
CDR3 DNA: TGTGCCAGCTCACCTCAATCCGAGAACACCGGGGAGCTGTTTTTT
CDR3 protein: CASSPQSENTGELFF

clone size: NA
J gene: TRBJ2-3
D gene: TRBD2
V gene: TRBV14
CDR3 DNA: TGTGCCAGCAGCCTGGATAGCGGGGTAACCACAGATACGCAGTATTTT
CDR3 protein: CASSLDSGVTTDTQYF

clone size: medium-sized
J gene: TRBJ1-1
D gene: NA
V gene: TRBV19
CDR3 DNA: TGTGCCAGTACGATAACAGCAAACACTGAAGCTTTCTTT
CDR3 protein: CASTITANTEAFF

clone size: few
J gene: TRBJ2-5
D gene: NA
V gene: TRBV7-2
CDR3 DNA: TGTGCCAGCAGCCCAGGTCGGGCCCAGTACTTC
CDR3 protein: CASSPGRAQYF

clone size: NA
J gene: TRBJ2-2
D gene: TRBD1
V gene: TRBV6-5
CDR3 DNA: TGTGCCAGCACCCAGGGGGCGCCGGCCGGGGAGCTGTTTTTT
CDR3 protein: CASTQGAPAGELFF

clone size: NA
J gene: TRBJ1-5
D gene: TRBD1
V gene: TRBV7-2
CDR3 DNA: TGTGCCAGCAGCATAACAGGGGATCAGCCCCAGCATTTT
CDR3 protein: CASSITGDQPQHF

clone size: NA
J gene: TRBJ1-2
D gene: NA
V gene: TRBV4-2
CDR3 DNA: TGTGCCAGCAGCCAAGATGGCAGGGTTGAGGGCTACACCTTC
CDR3 protein: CASSQDGRVEGYTF

clone size: NA
J gene: TRBJ2-1
D gene: TRBD2
V gene: TRBV6-5
CDR3 DNA: TGTGCCAGCAGGGGACTAGCGGGGGGGCTCAATGAGCAGTTCTTC
CDR3 protein: CASRGLAGGLNEQFF

clone size: NA
J gene: TRBJ2-6
D gene: NA
V gene: TRBV2
CDR3 DNA: TGTGCCAGCAGCCCCTCGGAGGGGGCGCCCTCTGGGGCCAACGTCCTGACTTTC
CDR3 protein: CASSPSEGAPSGANVLTF

clone size: NA
J gene: TRBJ2-5
D gene: NA
V gene: TRBV7-6
CDR3 DNA: TGTGCCAGCAGCCTGACAGAGACCCAGTACTTC
CDR3 protein: CASSLTETQYF

clone size: few
J gene: TRBJ2-2
D gene: NA
V gene: TRBV11-3
CDR3 DNA: TGTGCCAGCAGGAGGGCAGGGGTTACCGGGGAGCTGTTTTTT
CDR3 protein: CASRRAGVTGELFF

clone size: NA
J gene: TRBJ1-2
D gene: NA
V gene: TRBV7-9
CDR3 DNA: TGTGCCAGCAGCTTGCAGGGAAACTATGGCTACACCTTC
CDR3 protein: CASSLQGNYGYTF

clone size: NA
J gene: TRBJ1-3
D gene: NA
V gene: TRBV7-8
CDR3 DNA: TGTGCCATCACGAACCCCGGACACCTCTCTGGAAACACCATATATTTT
CDR3 protein: CAITNPGHLSGNTIYF

clone size: once
J gene: TRBJ2-3
D gene: TRBD2
V gene: TRBV4-3
CDR3 DNA: TGCGCCAGCAGCCAATATAGCGGGGGGGAAAGTACGCAGTATTTT
CDR3 protein: CASSQYSGGESTQYF

clone size: once
J gene: TRBJ2-2
D gene: TRBD1
V gene: TRBV5-1
CDR3 DNA: TGCGCCAGCAGCCTGCAGGGGGCGGACGGGGAGCTGTTTTTT
CDR3 protein: CASSLQGADGELFF

clone size: few
J gene: TRBJ1-6
D gene: NA
V gene: TRBV5-1
CDR3 DNA: TGCGCCAGCAGCTTGGGGGAGGGGGAGAATTCACCCCTCCACTTT
CDR3 protein: CASSLGEGENSPLHF

clone size: NA
J gene: TRBJ1-2
D gene: NA
V gene: TRBV30
CDR3 DNA: TGTGCCTGGAGTGTTGGAGGGGCCGGCTACACCTTC
CDR3 protein: CAWSVGGAGYTF

clone size: few
J gene: TRBJ1-1
D gene: NA
V gene: TRBV7-9
CDR3 DNA: TGTGCCAGCAGCCTCAGTATAACTGAAGCTTTCTTT
CDR3 protein: CASSLSITEAFF

clone size: NA
J gene: TRBJ1-2
D gene: NA
V gene: TRBV7-9
CDR3 DNA: TGTGCCAGCAGCCCGGACGGGACCTATGGCTACACCTTC
CDR3 protein: CASSPDGTYGYTF

clone size: NA
J gene: TRBJ2-7
D gene: TRBD1
V gene: TRBV27
CDR3 DNA: TGTGCCAGCAGACCCTTTGGACAGGGAGTCTACGAGCAGTACTTC
CDR3 protein: CASRPFGQGVYEQYF